This entry describes one TCR beta chain. Its antigen is still unknown. The TCR beta profiling, which covered VDJ combination and CDR3 sequence, was carried out using genomic DNA as the template. MiXCR, run by TCRdb on the reads, gives a single entry per CDR3 protein. This table holds roughly 300,000 distinct CDR3 sequences, 50% to 70% found once. The source of the sample is a study of CD8+CD57+ T cells in acquired aplastic anemia. Study details: Sorted cells (CD4+ and CD8+) yielded DNA amounts that averaged 3.2 ug.

Study-wide points: In CD8+ cells, Simpson's diversity showed no significant difference between patients and controls. Found in both controls and patients were 25 to 35 CD8+ CDR3 sequences.

Trimming at V came to 3 bases and at J to 13 bases, leaving 13 bases not matched to a gene. The CDR3 has 15 residues. Germline values: CDR1 SGHTA, CDR2 FQGNSA. The rearrangement links TRBV7-2 to TRBJ1-5; 9 bases line up with TRBD1. The source of this sequence is a human donor with severe aplastic anemia or a healthy control (not recorded which). The specimen was sorted CD4+, CD8+, or CD8+CD57+ T cells (not recorded which) from PBMCs. The CDR3 DNA reads TGTGCCAGCAGCTTCGACAGGGGGAGTAGGCGGCCTCAGCATTTT. It yields the protein CASSFDRGSRRPQHF.